These T cell receptor beta chains were read from a single sample in a study of shared clonotypes between healthy human individuals. Assay used: immunoSEQ multiplex PCR; TCRdb lists only in-frame clones, some missing. Of about 2.1 million clones listed, 93% are singletons. The specimen was naive CD8+ T cells from PBMCs. The receptors originated from a man aged 18 to 30 in good health. Some clones in this sample may be carry-over from other donors' samples. CDR3s include the opening cysteine and the closing phenylalanine or tryptophan. Each record gives: CDR3 length, D gene, V gene, clone size, J gene, CDR3 protein, CDR3 DNA. A D gene is named only where the DNA matches it firmly. Clone size is given for some rows only: seen once, a few or many times, or a class if the clone is expanded.

cdr3_length: 17
d_call: .
v_call: TRBV2
clone_size: .
j_call: TRBJ1-2
cdr3_aa: CASSSRDGIIANYGYTF
cdr3_nt: TGTGCCAGCAGCTCGAGGGACGGGATTATTGCTAACTATGGCTACACCTTC

cdr3_length: 12
d_call: .
v_call: TRBV29-1
clone_size: .
j_call: TRBJ1-1
cdr3_aa: CSVVWRGIEAFF
cdr3_nt: TGCAGCGTTGTATGGAGAGGAATTGAAGCTTTCTTT

cdr3_length: 15
d_call: TRBD2
v_call: TRBV6-5
clone_size: .
j_call: TRBJ2-7
cdr3_aa: CASSPGLAGGYEQYF
cdr3_nt: TGTGCCAGCAGCCCAGGACTAGCGGGAGGCTACGAGCAGTACTTC

cdr3_length: 13
d_call: .
v_call: TRBV6-1
clone_size: .
j_call: TRBJ1-1
cdr3_aa: CASSEGARTEAFF
cdr3_nt: TGTGCCAGCAGTGAAGGGGCGAGAACTGAAGCTTTCTTT

cdr3_length: 16
d_call: .
v_call: TRBV7-9
clone_size: .
j_call: TRBJ2-1
cdr3_aa: CASSLDSEWAGNEQFF
cdr3_nt: TGTGCCAGCAGCTTAGATTCGGAGTGGGCCGGGAATGAGCAGTTCTTC

cdr3_length: 15
d_call: TRBD2
v_call: TRBV5-4
clone_size: .
j_call: TRBJ2-5
cdr3_aa: CASSLAGGFQETQYF
cdr3_nt: TGTGCCAGCAGCTTGGCGGGAGGGTTCCAAGAGACCCAGTACTTC

cdr3_length: 14
d_call: .
v_call: TRBV9
clone_size: .
j_call: TRBJ2-5
cdr3_aa: CASSVGRPWGTQYF
cdr3_nt: TGTGCCAGCAGCGTAGGCAGGCCGTGGGGGACCCAGTACTTC

cdr3_length: 14
d_call: TRBD2
v_call: TRBV28
clone_size: .
j_call: TRBJ2-3
cdr3_aa: CASRLADSTDTQYF
cdr3_nt: TGTGCCAGCAGACTAGCGGACAGCACAGATACGCAGTATTTT

cdr3_length: 14
d_call: .
v_call: TRBV9
clone_size: .
j_call: TRBJ1-2
cdr3_aa: CASTEFGEGAGYTF
cdr3_nt: TGTGCCAGCACCGAATTCGGCGAGGGAGCCGGCTACACCTTC

cdr3_length: 13
d_call: .
v_call: TRBV10-3
clone_size: .
j_call: TRBJ2-5
cdr3_aa: CAISETVRETQYF
cdr3_nt: TGTGCCATCAGTGAGACAGTTCGGGAGACCCAGTACTTC

cdr3_length: 12
d_call: .
v_call: TRBV11-1
clone_size: once
j_call: TRBJ2-6
cdr3_aa: CASGSGANVLTF
cdr3_nt: TGTGCCAGCGGCTCTGGGGCCAACGTCCTGACTTTC

cdr3_length: 13
d_call: TRBD1
v_call: TRBV15
clone_size: .
j_call: TRBJ1-2
cdr3_aa: CATSPDRARGYTF
cdr3_nt: TGTGCCACGTCGCCGGACAGGGCCAGAGGCTACACCTTC